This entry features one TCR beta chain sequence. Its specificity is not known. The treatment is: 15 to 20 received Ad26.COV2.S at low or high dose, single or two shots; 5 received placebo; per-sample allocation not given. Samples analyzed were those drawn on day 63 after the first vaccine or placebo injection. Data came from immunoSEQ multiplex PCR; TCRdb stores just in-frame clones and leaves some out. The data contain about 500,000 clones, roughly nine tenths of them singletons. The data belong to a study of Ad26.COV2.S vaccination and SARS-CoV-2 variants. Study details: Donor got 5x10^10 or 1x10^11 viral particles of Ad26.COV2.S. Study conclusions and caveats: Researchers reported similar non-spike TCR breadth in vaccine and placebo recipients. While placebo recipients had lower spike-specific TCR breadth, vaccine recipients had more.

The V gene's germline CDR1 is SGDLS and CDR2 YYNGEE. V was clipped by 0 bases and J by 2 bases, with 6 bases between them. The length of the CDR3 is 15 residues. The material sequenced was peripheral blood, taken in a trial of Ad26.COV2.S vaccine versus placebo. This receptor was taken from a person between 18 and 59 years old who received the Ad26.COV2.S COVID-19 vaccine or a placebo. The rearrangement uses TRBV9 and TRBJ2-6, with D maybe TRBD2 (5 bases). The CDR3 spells CASSVDGAGANVLTF. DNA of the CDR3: TGTGCCAGCAGCGTAGACGGGGCTGGGGCCAACGTCCTGACTTTC.